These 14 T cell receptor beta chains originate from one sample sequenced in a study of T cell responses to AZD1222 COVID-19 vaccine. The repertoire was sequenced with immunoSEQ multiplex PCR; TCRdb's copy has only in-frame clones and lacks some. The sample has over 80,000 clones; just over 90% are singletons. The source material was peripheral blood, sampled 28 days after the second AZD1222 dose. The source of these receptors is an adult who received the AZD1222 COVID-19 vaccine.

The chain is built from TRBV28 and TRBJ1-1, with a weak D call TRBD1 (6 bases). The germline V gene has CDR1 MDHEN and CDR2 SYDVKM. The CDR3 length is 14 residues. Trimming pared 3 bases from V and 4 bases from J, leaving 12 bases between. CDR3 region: CASSLASGVTEAFF. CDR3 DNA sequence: TGTGCCAGCAGTTTGGCCTCAGGGGTCACTGAAGCTTTCTTT.

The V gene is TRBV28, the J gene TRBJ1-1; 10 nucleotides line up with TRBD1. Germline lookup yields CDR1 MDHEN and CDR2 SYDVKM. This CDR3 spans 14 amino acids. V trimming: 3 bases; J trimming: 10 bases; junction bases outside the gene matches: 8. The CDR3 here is CASSFPDRGGPAFF. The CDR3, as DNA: TGTGCCAGCAGTTTTCCGGACAGGGGGGGGCCAGCTTTCTTT.

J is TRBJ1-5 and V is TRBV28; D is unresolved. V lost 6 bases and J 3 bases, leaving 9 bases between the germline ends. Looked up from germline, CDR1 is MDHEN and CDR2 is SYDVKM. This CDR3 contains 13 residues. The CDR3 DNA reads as TGTGCCAGCAGACTAGACACCAATCAGCCCCAGCATTTT. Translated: CASRLDTNQPQHF. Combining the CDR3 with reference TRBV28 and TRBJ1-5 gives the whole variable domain DVKVTQSSRYLVKRTGEKVFLECVQDMDHENMFWYRQDPGLGLRLIYFSYDVKMKEKGDIPEGYSVSREKKERFSLILESASTNQTSMYLCASRLDTNQPQHFGDGTRLSIL.

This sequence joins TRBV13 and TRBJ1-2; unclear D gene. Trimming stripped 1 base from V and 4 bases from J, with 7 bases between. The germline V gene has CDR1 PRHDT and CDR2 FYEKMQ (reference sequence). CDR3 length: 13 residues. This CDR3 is CASSLETAYGYTF. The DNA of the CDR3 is TGTGCCAGCAGCTTAGAGACGGCCTATGGCTACACCTTC. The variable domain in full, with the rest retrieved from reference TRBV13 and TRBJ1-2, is AAGVIQSPRHLIKEKRETATLKCYPIPRHDTVYWYQQGPGQDPQFLISFYEKMQSDKGSIPDRFSAQQFSDYHSELNMSSLELGDSALYFCASSLETAYGYTFGSGTRLTVV.

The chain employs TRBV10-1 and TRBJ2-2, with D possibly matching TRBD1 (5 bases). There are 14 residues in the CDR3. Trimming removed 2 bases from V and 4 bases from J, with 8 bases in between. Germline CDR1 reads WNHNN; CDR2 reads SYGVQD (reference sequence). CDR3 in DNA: TGCGCCAGCAGTGAGATGGGGCCCACCGGGGAGCTGTTTTTT. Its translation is CASSEMGPTGELFF.

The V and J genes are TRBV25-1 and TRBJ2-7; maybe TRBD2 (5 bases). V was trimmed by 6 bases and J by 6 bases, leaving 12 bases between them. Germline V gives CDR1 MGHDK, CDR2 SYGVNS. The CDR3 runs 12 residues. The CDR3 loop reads CASSLGGSEQYF. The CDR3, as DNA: TGTGCCAGCAGCCTAGGCGGGTCCGAGCAGTACTTC.

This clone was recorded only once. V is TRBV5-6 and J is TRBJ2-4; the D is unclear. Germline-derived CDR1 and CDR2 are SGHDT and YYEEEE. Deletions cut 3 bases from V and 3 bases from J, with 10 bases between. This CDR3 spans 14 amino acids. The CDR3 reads CASSWEMGKNIQYF. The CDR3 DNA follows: TGTGCCAGCAGCTGGGAAATGGGCAAAAACATTCAGTACTTC.

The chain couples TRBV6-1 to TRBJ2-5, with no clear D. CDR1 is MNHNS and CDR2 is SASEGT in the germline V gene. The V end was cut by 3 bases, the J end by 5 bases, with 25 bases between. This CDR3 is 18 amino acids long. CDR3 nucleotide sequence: TGTGCCAGCAGTGAGAAGGATTCAGGAGTCAAATTTAGGGAGACCCAGTACTTC. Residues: CASSEKDSGVKFRETQYF.

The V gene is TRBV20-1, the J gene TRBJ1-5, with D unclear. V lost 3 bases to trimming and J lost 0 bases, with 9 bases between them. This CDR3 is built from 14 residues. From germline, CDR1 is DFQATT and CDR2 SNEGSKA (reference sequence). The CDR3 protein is CSASRPISNQPQHF. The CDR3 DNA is TGCAGTGCTAGTCGACCAATTAGCAATCAGCCCCAGCATTTT.

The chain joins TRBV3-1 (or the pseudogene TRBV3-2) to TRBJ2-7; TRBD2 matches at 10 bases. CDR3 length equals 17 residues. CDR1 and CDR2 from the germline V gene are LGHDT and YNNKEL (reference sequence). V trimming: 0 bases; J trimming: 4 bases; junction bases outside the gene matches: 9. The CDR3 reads CASSQEKRLAGVYEQYF. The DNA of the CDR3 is TGTGCCAGCAGCCAAGAGAAACGGCTAGCGGGAGTTTACGAGCAGTACTTC.

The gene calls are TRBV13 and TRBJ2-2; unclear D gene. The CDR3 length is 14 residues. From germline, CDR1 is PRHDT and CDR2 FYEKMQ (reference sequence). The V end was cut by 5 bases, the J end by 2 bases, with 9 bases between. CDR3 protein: CASSLHSNTGELFF. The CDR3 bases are TGTGCCAGCAGCCTCCACAGCAACACCGGGGAGCTGTTTTTT.

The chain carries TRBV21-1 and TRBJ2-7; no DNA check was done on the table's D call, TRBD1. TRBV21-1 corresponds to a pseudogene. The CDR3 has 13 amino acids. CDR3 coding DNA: TGTGCCAGCAGCCGGACAGGGCAGTACGAGCAGTACTTC. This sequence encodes CASSRTGQYEQYF.

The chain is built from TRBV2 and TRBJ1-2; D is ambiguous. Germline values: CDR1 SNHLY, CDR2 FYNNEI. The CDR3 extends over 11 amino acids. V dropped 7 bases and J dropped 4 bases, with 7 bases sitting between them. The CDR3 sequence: CASKVPYGYTF. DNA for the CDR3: TGTGCCAGCAAAGTCCCCTATGGCTACACCTTC.

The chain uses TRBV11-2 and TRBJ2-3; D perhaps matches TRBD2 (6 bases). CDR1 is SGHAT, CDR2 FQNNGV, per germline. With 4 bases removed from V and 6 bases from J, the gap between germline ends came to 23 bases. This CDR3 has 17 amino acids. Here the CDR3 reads CASSYHSGSGSADTQYF. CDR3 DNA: TGTGCCAGCAGCTACCACTCAGGTAGCGGATCAGCGGATACGCAGTATTTT.